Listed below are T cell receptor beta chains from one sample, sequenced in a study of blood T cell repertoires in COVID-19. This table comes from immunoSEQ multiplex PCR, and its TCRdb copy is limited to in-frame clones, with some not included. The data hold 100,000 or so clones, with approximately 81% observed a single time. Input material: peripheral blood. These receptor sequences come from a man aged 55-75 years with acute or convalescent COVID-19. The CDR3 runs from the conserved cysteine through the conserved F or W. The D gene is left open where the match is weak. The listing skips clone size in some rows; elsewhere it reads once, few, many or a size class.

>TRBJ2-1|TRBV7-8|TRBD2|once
CASSLGIAGDYEQFF
TGTGCCAGCAGCTTAGGAATAGCGGGAGACTATGAGCAGTTCTTC
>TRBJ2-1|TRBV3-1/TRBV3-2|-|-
CASSQGRNAGEQFF
TGTGCCAGCAGCCAAGGGCGAAACGCGGGGGAGCAGTTCTTC
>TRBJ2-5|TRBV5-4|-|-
CASTSGGGQETQYF
TGTGCCAGCACCTCGGGTGGCGGACAAGAGACCCAGTACTTC
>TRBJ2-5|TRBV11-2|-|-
CASSFWGEETQYF
TGTGCCAGCAGCTTTTGGGGCGAGGAGACCCAGTACTTC
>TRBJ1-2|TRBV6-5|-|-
CASSPNRGVHYGYTF
TGTGCCAGCAGCCCAAATCGCGGGGTCCACTATGGCTACACCTTC
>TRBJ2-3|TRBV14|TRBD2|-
CASSQLAGGTDTQYF
TGTGCCAGCAGCCAACTAGCGGGAGGAACAGATACGCAGTATTTT
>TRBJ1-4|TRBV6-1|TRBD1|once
CASSEQTGGEKLFF
TGTGCCAGCAGTGAACAGACAGGGGGTGAAAAACTGTTTTTT
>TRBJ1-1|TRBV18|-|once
CASSGGTENTEAFF
TGTGCCAGCTCCGGGGGGACGGAGAACACTGAAGCTTTCTTT
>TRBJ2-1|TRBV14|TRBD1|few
CASSHRDRVRAYNEQFF
TGTGCCAGCAGCCATCGGGACAGGGTCAGAGCCTACAATGAGCAGTTCTTC
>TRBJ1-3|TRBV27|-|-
CASSLFPGTFSGNTIYF
TGTGCCAGCAGTTTATTCCCGGGAACCTTCTCTGGAAACACCATATATTTT
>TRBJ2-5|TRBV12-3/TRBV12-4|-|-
CASSSRGTQYF
TGTGCCAGCAGTTCCCGAGGGACCCAGTACTTC
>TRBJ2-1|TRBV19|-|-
CASRPVDSGYNEQFF
TGTGCCAGTAGACCGGTCGATAGCGGTTACAATGAGCAGTTCTTC
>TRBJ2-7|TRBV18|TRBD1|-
CASSVGTGDVEQYF
TGTGCCAGCTCGGTTGGGACAGGGGATGTCGAGCAGTACTTC
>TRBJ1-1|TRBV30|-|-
CAWSGGGGRGAFF
TGTGCCTGGAGTGGGGGGGGTGGCCGTGGAGCTTTCTTT
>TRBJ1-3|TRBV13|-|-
CASSSGLASGNTIYF
TGTGCCAGCAGCTCGGGACTGGCCTCTGGAAACACCATATATTTT
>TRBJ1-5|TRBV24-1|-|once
CATSDYGRPQHF
TGTGCCACCAGTGACTACGGGAGGCCCCAGCATTTT
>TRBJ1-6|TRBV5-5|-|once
CASSVGGDTRWGPLHF
TGTGCCAGCAGCGTTGGGGGGGACACGCGTTGGGGTCCCCTCCACTTT
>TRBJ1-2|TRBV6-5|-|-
CASTPGTNYGYTF
TGTGCCAGCACCCCCGGGACTAACTATGGCTACACCTTC
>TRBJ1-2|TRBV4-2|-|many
CASSQEQFIYGYTF
TGTGCCAGCAGCCAAGAACAGTTTATCTATGGCTACACCTTC
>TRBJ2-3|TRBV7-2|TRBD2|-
CASSLVGAGASTDTQYF
TGTGCCAGCAGCTTAGTAGGGGCGGGAGCTAGCACAGATACGCAGTATTTT
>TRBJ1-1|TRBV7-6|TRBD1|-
CASSPAQGAFNTEAFF
TGTGCCAGCAGCCCCGCCCAGGGGGCCTTTAATACTGAAGCTTTCTTT
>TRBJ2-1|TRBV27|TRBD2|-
CASSLGTSANEQFF
TGTGCCAGCAGTTTGGGGACTAGCGCTAATGAGCAGTTCTTC
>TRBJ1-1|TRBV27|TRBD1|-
CASRGQGRGHSNTEAFF
TGTGCCAGCAGGGGACAGGGGAGAGGGCATTCGAACACTGAAGCTTTCTTT
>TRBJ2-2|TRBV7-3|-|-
CASRSQGTNTGELFF
TGTGCCAGCAGATCCCAGGGGACGAACACCGGGGAGCTGTTTTTT
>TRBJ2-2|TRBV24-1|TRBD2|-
CATSDSYGRTGELFF
TGTGCCACCAGTGATTCATACGGGAGGACCGGGGAGCTGTTTTTT
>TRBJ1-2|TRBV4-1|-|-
CASSQDRSGYGYTF
TGCGCCAGCAGCCAAGATAGGTCGGGCTATGGCTACACCTTC
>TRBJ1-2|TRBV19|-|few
CASDPGLKDYGYTF
TGTGCCAGTGACCCAGGGCTAAAGGACTATGGCTACACCTTC
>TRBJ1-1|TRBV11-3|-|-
CASSLQTENTEAFF
TGTGCCAGCAGCTTACAGACAGAAAACACTGAAGCTTTCTTT
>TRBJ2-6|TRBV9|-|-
CASSVALSGGANVLTF
TGTGCCAGCAGCGTAGCTCTGAGCGGTGGGGCCAACGTCCTGACTTTC
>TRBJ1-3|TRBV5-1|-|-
CASSLATAGNTIYF
TGCGCCAGCAGCTTGGCTACAGCTGGAAACACCATATATTTT